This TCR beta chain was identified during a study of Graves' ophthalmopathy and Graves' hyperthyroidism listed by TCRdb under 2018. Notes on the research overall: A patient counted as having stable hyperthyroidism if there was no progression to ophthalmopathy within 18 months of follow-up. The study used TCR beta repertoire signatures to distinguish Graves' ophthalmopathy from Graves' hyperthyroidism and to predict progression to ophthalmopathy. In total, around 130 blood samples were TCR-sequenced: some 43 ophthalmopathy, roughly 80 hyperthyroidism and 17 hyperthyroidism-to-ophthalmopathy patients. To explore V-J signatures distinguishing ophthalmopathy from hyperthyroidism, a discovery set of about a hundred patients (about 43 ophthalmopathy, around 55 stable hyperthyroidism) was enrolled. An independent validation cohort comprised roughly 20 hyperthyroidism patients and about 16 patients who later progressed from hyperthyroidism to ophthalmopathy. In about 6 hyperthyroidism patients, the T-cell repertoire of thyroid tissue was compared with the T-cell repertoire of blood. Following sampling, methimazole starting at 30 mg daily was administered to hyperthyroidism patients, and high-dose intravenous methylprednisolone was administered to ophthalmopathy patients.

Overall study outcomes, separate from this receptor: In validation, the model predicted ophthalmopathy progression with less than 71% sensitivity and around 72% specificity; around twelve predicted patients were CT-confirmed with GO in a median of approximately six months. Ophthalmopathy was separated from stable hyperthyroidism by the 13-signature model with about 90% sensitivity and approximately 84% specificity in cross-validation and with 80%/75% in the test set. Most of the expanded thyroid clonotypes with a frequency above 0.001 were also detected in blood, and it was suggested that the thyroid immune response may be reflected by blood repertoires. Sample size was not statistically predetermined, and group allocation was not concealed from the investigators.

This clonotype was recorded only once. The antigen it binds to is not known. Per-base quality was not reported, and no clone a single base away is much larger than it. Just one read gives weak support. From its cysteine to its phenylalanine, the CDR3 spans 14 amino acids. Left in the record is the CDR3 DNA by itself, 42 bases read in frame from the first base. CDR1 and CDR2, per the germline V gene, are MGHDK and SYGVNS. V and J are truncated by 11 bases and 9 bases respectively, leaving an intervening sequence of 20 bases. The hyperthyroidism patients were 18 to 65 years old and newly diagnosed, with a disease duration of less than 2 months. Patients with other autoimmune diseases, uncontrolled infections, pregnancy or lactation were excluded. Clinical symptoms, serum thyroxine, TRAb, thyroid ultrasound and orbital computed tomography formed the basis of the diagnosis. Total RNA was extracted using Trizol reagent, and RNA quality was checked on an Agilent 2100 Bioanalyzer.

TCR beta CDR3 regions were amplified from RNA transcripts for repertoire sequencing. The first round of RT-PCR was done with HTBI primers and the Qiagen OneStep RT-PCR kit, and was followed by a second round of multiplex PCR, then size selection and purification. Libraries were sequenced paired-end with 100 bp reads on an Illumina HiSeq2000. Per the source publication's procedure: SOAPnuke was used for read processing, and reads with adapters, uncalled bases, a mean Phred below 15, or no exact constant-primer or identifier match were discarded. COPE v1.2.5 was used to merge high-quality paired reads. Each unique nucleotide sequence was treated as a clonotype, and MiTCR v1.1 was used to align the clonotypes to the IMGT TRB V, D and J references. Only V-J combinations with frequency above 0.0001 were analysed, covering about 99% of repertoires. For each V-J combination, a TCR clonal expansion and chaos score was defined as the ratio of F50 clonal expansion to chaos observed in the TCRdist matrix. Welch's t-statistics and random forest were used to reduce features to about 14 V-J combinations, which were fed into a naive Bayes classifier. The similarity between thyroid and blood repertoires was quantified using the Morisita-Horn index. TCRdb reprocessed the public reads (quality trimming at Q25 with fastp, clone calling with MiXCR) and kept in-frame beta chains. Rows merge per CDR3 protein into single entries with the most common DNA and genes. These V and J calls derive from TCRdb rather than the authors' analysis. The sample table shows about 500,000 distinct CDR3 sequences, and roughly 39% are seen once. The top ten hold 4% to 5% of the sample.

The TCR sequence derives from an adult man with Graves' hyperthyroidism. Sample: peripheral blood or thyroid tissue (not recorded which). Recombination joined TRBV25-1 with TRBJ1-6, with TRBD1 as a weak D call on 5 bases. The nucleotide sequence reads TGTGCCTGGAGTGTCGCTGGGGGTTTTTCACCCCTCCACTTT. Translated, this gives CAWSVAGGFSPLHF.